The clone carrying this T cell receptor (beta chain) has a handful of counts. These data belong to a study of control samples from healthy donors and cancer patients. Only in-frame clones appear in the TCRdb table, and some are missing; sequencing was by immunoSEQ multiplex PCR. The data show approximately 80,000 clones, with roughly 88% seen just once and around 6% held by the top ten. Unmatched junction bases numbered 12, after V lost 4 bases and J lost 3 bases. The CDR3 is 16 residues long. Germline assignment: CDR1 SQVTM and CDR2 ANQGSEA. The material sequenced was blood. The chain joins TRBV29-1 to TRBJ2-1, with 7 positions matching TRBD2. The receptor's source is a woman aged 45-65 years in good health. The CDR3 loop reads CSVAAQRGILYNEQFF. The CDR3 DNA reads as TGCAGCGTTGCGGCCCAGCGGGGAATCCTCTACAATGAGCAGTTCTTC.